Listed below are T cell receptor beta chains from one sample, sequenced in a study of neurological immune-mediated disorders. TCRdb reprocessed the 5' RACE reads with MiXCR, giving one entry per CDR3 protein. Among around 44,000 distinct CDR3 sequences listed, about 14% were seen once. The sample taken for sequencing was CD4+ T cells from blood. Receptor source: a woman in her fifties or sixties with HTLV-1-associated myelopathy (HAM/TSP). Each CDR3 is given with its conserved first and last residue. D genes are given only for firm matches. Clone size is given for some rows only: seen once, a few or many times, or a class if the clone is expanded.

many | TRBJ2-1 | TRBD1 | 15 | TRBV28 | TGTGCCAGCAGAGAGACAGGGCAAACCTACAATGAGCAGTTCTTC | CASRETGQTYNEQFF
many | TRBJ2-3 | TRBD2 | 19 | TRBV10-3 | TGTGCCATCAGTGCTTACGCCGGGACTAGCGGGGGGCTCACAGATACGCAGTATTTT | CAISAYAGTSGGLTDTQYF
many | TRBJ2-3 | TRBD2 | 13 | TRBV20-1 | TGCAGTGCTAGCGGGGGGGGCACAGATACGCAGTATTTT | CSASGGGTDTQYF
many | TRBJ1-6 | - | 16 | TRBV9 | TGTGCCAGCAGCGGGGACGCAAGCTCCTATAATTCACCCCTCCACTTT | CASSGDASSYNSPLHF
- | TRBJ2-1 | - | 14 | TRBV11-2 | TGTGCCAGCAGCTTAGCTGTGGGTTACAATGAGCAGTTCTTC | CASSLAVGYNEQFF
many | TRBJ2-5 | - | 15 | TRBV6-1 | TGTGCCAGCAGAAGGGACGGTGCACGGAGAGAGACCCAGTACTTC | CASRRDGARRETQYF
many | TRBJ1-2 | TRBD1 | 16 | TRBV7-2 | TGTGCCAGCAGCTTAGCGCAGGCAGGGGGCGCCTATGGCTACACCTTC | CASSLAQAGGAYGYTF
many | TRBJ1-1 | - | 14 | TRBV5-6 | TGTGCCAGCAGCCTCGATTTCGCCCGAAGGGACGCTTTCTTT | CASSLDFARRDAFF
many | TRBJ1-4 | - | 17 | TRBV13 | TGTGCCAGCAGCCAAACACGACGCCACGCTTTCAATGAAAAACTGTTTTTT | CASSQTRRHAFNEKLFF
- | TRBJ2-2 | TRBD1 | 17 | TRBV2 | TGTGCCAGCAGTGAAGACCCTCGACAGGGGGGCACCGGGGAGCTGTTTTTT | CASSEDPRQGGTGELFF
many | TRBJ2-2 | - | 14 | TRBV5-1 | TGCGCCAGCAGCCAACAAGTGGGGTCCGGGGAGCTGTTTTTT | CASSQQVGSGELFF
medium-sized | TRBJ1-5 | - | 16 | TRBV20-1 | TGCAGTGCTGGGCGGGGGCCCCGCGCCCCCAATCAGCCCCAGCATTTT | CSAGRGPRAPNQPQHF
many | TRBJ1-4 | - | 17 | TRBV15 | TGTGCCACCAGCAGAGGTTGGGGAGTTGCAACTAATGAAAAACTGTTTTTT | CATSRGWGVATNEKLFF
many | TRBJ1-1 | - | 14 | TRBV20-1 | TGCAGTGCTAGAGGGGGGGCAGGGCCCACTGAAGCTTTCTTT | CSARGGAGPTEAFF
many | TRBJ2-5 | - | 12 | TRBV20-1 | TGCAGTACATCGCTAGGGCAAGAGACCCAGTACTTC | CSTSLGQETQYF
many | TRBJ2-7 | TRBD2 | 15 | TRBV5-1 | TGCGCCAGCAGCCCGAGGGGCGGGGGAAGCTACGAGCAGTACTTC | CASSPRGGGSYEQYF
once | TRBJ2-7 | TRBD2 | 15 | TRBV7-2 | TGTGCCAGCAGCTACCTAGCGGGGGACTCCTACGAGCAGTACTTC | CASSYLAGDSYEQYF
many | TRBJ2-7 | - | 14 | TRBV10-1 | TGCGCCAGCAGTGAAGGATCCAGGGGCGACGAGCAGTACTTC | CASSEGSRGDEQYF
many | TRBJ2-2 | TRBD1 | 15 | TRBV5-1 | TGCGCCAGCAGTCCCGGGACAGGGAACACCGGGGAGCTGTTTTTT | CASSPGTGNTGELFF
once | TRBJ2-7 | - | 13 | TRBV29-1 | TGCAGCGTTGAAGGTCCGGGGGCCTACGAGCAGTACTTC | CSVEGPGAYEQYF
few | TRBJ1-1 | - | 14 | TRBV14 | TGTGCCAGCAACCCACAACTACTGAACACTGAAGCTTTCTTT | CASNPQLLNTEAFF
many | TRBJ2-3 | TRBD2 | 15 | TRBV5-5 | TGTGCCAGCAGCCACCGGGACTACACCACAGATACGCAGTATTTT | CASSHRDYTTDTQYF
many | TRBJ2-2 | - | 13 | TRBV5-1 | TGCGCCAGCAGCGCTGAGTACACCGGGGAGCTGTTTTTT | CASSAEYTGELFF
many | TRBJ1-5 | - | 16 | TRBV6-6 | TGTGCCAGCAGTTACCCGGGACCTAATAGCAATCAGCCCCAGCATTTT | CASSYPGPNSNQPQHF
many | TRBJ1-6 | - | 11 | TRBV6-1 | TGTGCCAGCAGTCCCCCGGGTCCCCTCCACTTT | CASSPPGPLHF
many | TRBJ2-2 | - | 12 | TRBV3-1 | TGTGCCAGCAGCTTTGACGACCGGAAGCTGTTTTTT | CASSFDDRKLFF
many | TRBJ2-5 | TRBD2 | 13 | TRBV5-1 | TGCGCCAGCAGCTTGGCGGGGGGTCAGACCCAGTACTTC | CASSLAGGQTQYF
medium-sized | TRBJ2-3 | - | 16 | TRBV5-5 | TGTGCCAGCAGCTTGGACCCGGGATATCTCACAGATACGCAGTATTTT | CASSLDPGYLTDTQYF
many | TRBJ2-1 | TRBD1 | 16 | TRBV5-1 | TGCGCCAGCAGCTTGAGTCAGGGACAGGGTACTGGTGAGCAGTTCTTC | CASSLSQGQGTGEQFF
many | TRBJ2-1 | TRBD2 | 14 | TRBV10-3 | TGTGCCATCAGTGATTCCGTCCTCGGGACTAGCATGTTCTTC | CAISDSVLGTSMFF
- | TRBJ1-2 | - | 13 | TRBV4-1 | TGCGCCAGCAGCCCGGAGGGGAACTATGGCTACACCTTC | CASSPEGNYGYTF
many | TRBJ2-7 | - | 13 | TRBV20-1 | TGCAGTGCTAGAGGGGGGTCCTTCTACGAGCAGTACTTC | CSARGGSFYEQYF
medium-sized | TRBJ2-2 | - | 13 | TRBV5-1 | TGCGCCAGCAGCGCAGGGACAACCGGGGAGCTGTTTTTT | CASSAGTTGELFF
many | TRBJ2-2 | - | 14 | TRBV3-1 | TGTGCCAGCAGCCAAGATTTAACACCCGGGGAGCTGTTTTTT | CASSQDLTPGELFF
many | TRBJ2-7 | - | 15 | TRBV5-6 | TGTGCCAGCAGCCTAATGAGGGGCACATCCTACGAGCAGTACTTC | CASSLMRGTSYEQYF
many | TRBJ2-1 | - | 16 | TRBV2 | TGTGCCAGCAGTGAAGAACGCCCCCCTGCTAACAATGAGCAGTTCTTC | CASSEERPPANNEQFF
- | TRBJ2-7 | - | 10 | TRBV10-3 | TGTGCCATCGGGACGTACGAGCAGTACTTC | CAIGTYEQYF
- | TRBJ1-5 | TRBD1 | 19 | TRBV20-1 | TGCAGTGCTACTAACGTGCTCGTGGCAGGGGGGGGCCTAAATCAGCCCCAGCATTTT | CSATNVLVAGGGLNQPQHF
- | TRBJ2-3 | TRBD2 | 12 | TRBV20-1 | TGCAGTAGCGGGGGGGGCACAGATACGCAGTATTTT | CSSGGGTDTQYF
many | TRBJ2-1 | - | 17 | TRBV5-1 | TGCGCCAGCAGCTTGGCCCTACCCGGGACAAATTACGGTGAGCAGTTCTTC | CASSLALPGTNYGEQFF
many | TRBJ2-1 | TRBD2 | 15 | TRBV20-1 | TGCAGTGCTGGGGTCCCGGGACTACGTTCCGGTGAGCAGTTCTTC | CSAGVPGLRSGEQFF
many | TRBJ2-7 | - | 11 | TRBV28 | TGTGCCAGCAGTTACGACAGACCAAAGTACTTC | CASSYDRPKYF
many | TRBJ2-7 | TRBD2 | 16 | TRBV4-2 | TGTGCCAGCAGCCAACAAGGGGGACTAGCGGGCTACGAGCAGTACTTC | CASSQQGGLAGYEQYF
many | TRBJ1-2 | TRBD1 | 12 | TRBV12-3/TRBV12-4 | TGTGCCAGCAGTCCAGGACAGGGGGGCTACACCTTC | CASSPGQGGYTF
many | TRBJ1-1 | TRBD1 | 14 | TRBV20-1 | TGCAGTGCTAGGGACAGGGTCCCCAACACTGAAGCTTTCTTT | CSARDRVPNTEAFF